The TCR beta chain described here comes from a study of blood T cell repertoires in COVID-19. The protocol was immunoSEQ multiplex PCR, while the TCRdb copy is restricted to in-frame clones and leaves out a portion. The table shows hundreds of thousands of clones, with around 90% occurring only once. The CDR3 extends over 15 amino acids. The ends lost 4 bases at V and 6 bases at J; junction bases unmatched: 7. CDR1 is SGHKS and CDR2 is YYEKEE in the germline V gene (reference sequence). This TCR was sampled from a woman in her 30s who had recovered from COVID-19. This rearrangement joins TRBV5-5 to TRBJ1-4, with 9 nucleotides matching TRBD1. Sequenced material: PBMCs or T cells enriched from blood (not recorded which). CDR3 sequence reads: CASSGGTGRYEKLFF. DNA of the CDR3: TGTGCCAGCAGCGGGGGGACAGGGCGATATGAAAAACTGTTTTTT.